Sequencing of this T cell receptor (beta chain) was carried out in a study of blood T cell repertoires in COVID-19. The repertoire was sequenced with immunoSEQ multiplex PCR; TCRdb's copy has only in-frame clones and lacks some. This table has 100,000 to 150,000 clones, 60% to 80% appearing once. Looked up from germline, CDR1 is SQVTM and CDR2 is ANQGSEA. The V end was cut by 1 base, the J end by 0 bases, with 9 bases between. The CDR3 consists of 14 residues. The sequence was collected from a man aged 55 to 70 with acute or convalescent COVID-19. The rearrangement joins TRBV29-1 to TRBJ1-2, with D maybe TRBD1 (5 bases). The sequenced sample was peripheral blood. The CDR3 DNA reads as TGCAGCGTTGAAGTGGCAGGGTCTAACTATGGCTACACCTTC. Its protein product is CSVEVAGSNYGYTF. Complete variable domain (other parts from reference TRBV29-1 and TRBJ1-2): SAVISQKPSRDICQRGTSLTIQCQVDSQVTMMFWYRQQPGQSLTLIATANQGSEATYESGFVIDKFPISRPNLTFSTLTVSNMSPEDSSIYLCSVEVAGSNYGYTFGSGTRLTVV.